The rows below give T cell receptor beta chains drawn from one sample of a study of long-term antiretroviral therapy in people with HIV. Sequenced by immunoSEQ multiplex PCR; TCRdb stores in-frame clones only, minus some. The sample yields tens of thousands of clones, around 97% seen once. The sample was unsorted PBMCs, taken 6.9 years after starting antiretroviral therapy. The receptors originated from a man aged 25 to 45 with HIV. Both conserved end residues are part of each CDR3. Each record gives: V gene, D gene, clone size, J gene, CDR3 DNA, CDR3 protein. A D gene is named only where the DNA matches it firmly. Size is omitted from some rows. Given values are once, few, many or a class for expanded clones.

V gene: TRBV7-9
D gene: TRBD2
clone size: NA
J gene: TRBJ2-3
CDR3 DNA: TGTGCCAGCAGCCCCAATCGGCGGGAGTTTACAGATACGCAGTATTTT
CDR3 protein: CASSPNRREFTDTQYF

V gene: TRBV5-6
D gene: NA
clone size: NA
J gene: TRBJ2-5
CDR3 DNA: TGTGCCAGCAGCTTGCCAGCTAGATTCCTGGGAGAGACCCAGTACTTC
CDR3 protein: CASSLPARFLGETQYF

V gene: TRBV29-1
D gene: NA
clone size: NA
J gene: TRBJ2-2
CDR3 DNA: TGCAGCGGGGGGGGGCGCTTAACCGGGGAGCTGTTTTTT
CDR3 protein: CSGGGRLTGELFF

V gene: TRBV6-5
D gene: NA
clone size: NA
J gene: TRBJ2-3
CDR3 DNA: TGTGCCAGCAGTTACGGGCCGGGACTTGTTACAGATACGCAGTATTTT
CDR3 protein: CASSYGPGLVTDTQYF

V gene: TRBV9
D gene: NA
clone size: NA
J gene: TRBJ2-7
CDR3 DNA: TGTGCCAGCAGCGTAGATTTCAGGGTGAACAACGAGCAGTACTTC
CDR3 protein: CASSVDFRVNNEQYF

V gene: TRBV4-3
D gene: NA
clone size: few
J gene: TRBJ2-1
CDR3 DNA: TGCGCCAGCAGCCAAGGGGGCGCGGGGGCCCAGCAGTTCTTC
CDR3 protein: CASSQGGAGAQQFF

V gene: TRBV6-4
D gene: NA
clone size: NA
J gene: TRBJ1-5
CDR3 DNA: TGTGCCACCCCGGTAAGTCGAGGGCCAAATCAGCCCCAGCATTTT
CDR3 protein: CATPVSRGPNQPQHF

V gene: TRBV7-2
D gene: NA
clone size: NA
J gene: TRBJ2-6
CDR3 DNA: TGTGCCAGCAGCCCATCGGGGAATGGGGCCAACGTCCTGACTTTC
CDR3 protein: CASSPSGNGANVLTF

V gene: TRBV6-5
D gene: NA
clone size: once
J gene: TRBJ2-2
CDR3 DNA: TGTGCCAGCAGTGCGGGGGCGGGCACCGGGGAGCTGTTTTTT
CDR3 protein: CASSAGAGTGELFF

V gene: TRBV28
D gene: NA
clone size: NA
J gene: TRBJ1-1
CDR3 DNA: TGTGCCAGCAGTCCTGGCTGGGGAGGAATGAACACTGAAGCTTTCTTT
CDR3 protein: CASSPGWGGMNTEAFF

V gene: TRBV6-5
D gene: TRBD1
clone size: NA
J gene: TRBJ1-1
CDR3 DNA: TGTGCCAGCCGACAGGGGGGAGGCGGGTACACTGAAGCTTTCTTT
CDR3 protein: CASRQGGGGYTEAFF

V gene: TRBV4-3
D gene: NA
clone size: once
J gene: TRBJ1-1
CDR3 DNA: TGCGCCAGCAGCCAAGATACAGGTTGGAACACTGAAGCTTTCTTT
CDR3 protein: CASSQDTGWNTEAFF

V gene: TRBV6-1
D gene: NA
clone size: once
J gene: TRBJ2-7
CDR3 DNA: TGTGCCAGCAGTGAAGCATGGACTTACGAGCAGTACTTC
CDR3 protein: CASSEAWTYEQYF

V gene: TRBV18
D gene: TRBD1
clone size: NA
J gene: TRBJ1-2
CDR3 DNA: TGTGCCAGCTCACAGAGACAGGGAGCCACTAACTATGGCTACACCTTC
CDR3 protein: CASSQRQGATNYGYTF

V gene: TRBV7-8
D gene: NA
clone size: NA
J gene: TRBJ2-7
CDR3 DNA: TGTGCCAGCAGCTTAGGAGCGGAGTCCTACGAGCAGTACTTC
CDR3 protein: CASSLGAESYEQYF

V gene: TRBV5-4
D gene: NA
clone size: NA
J gene: TRBJ2-7
CDR3 DNA: TGTGCCAGCAGCCGCGGGCCAGGCTTCGCGCAGTACTTC
CDR3 protein: CASSRGPGFAQYF

V gene: TRBV7-9
D gene: NA
clone size: once
J gene: TRBJ2-1
CDR3 DNA: TGTGCCAGCAGCTTAGGGACGTCCGACAATGAGCAGTTCTTC
CDR3 protein: CASSLGTSDNEQFF